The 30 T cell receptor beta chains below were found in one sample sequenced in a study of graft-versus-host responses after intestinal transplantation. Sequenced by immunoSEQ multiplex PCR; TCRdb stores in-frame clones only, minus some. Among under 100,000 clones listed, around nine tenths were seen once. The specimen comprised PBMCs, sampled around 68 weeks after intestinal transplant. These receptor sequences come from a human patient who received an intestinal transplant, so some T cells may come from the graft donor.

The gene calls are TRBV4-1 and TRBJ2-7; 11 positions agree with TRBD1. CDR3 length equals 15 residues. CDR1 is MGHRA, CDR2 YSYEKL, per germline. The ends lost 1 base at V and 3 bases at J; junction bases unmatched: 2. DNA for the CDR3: TGCGCCAGCAGCCAAGTGGGGACAGGGGGCTACGAGCAGTACTTC. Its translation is CASSQVGTGGYEQYF.

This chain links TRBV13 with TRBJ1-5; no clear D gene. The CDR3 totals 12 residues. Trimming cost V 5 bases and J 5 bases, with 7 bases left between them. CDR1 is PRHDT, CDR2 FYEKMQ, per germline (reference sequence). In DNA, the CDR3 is TGTGCCAGCAGCCTCGGGGATCAGCCCCAGCATTTT. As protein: CASSLGDQPQHF.

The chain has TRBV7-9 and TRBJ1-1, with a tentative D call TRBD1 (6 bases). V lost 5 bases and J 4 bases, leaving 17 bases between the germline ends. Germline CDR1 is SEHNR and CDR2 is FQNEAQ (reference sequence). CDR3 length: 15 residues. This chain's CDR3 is CASSRWRGPFTEAFF. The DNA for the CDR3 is TGTGCCAGCAGCCGGTGGCGGGGGCCGTTCACTGAAGCTTTCTTT.

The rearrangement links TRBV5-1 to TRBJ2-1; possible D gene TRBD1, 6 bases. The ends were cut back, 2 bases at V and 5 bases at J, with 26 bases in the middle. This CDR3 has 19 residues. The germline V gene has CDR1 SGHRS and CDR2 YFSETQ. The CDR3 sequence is CASSFGTPGPPSRHNEQFF. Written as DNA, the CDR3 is TGCGCCAGCAGCTTCGGGACACCCGGACCGCCCTCACGACACAATGAGCAGTTCTTC.

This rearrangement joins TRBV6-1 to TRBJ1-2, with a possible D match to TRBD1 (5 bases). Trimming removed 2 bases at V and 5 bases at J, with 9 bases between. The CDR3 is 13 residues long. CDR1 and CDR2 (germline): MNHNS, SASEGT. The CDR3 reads CASSEHGGYGYTF. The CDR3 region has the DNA TGTGCCAGCAGTGAACATGGGGGGTATGGCTACACCTTC.

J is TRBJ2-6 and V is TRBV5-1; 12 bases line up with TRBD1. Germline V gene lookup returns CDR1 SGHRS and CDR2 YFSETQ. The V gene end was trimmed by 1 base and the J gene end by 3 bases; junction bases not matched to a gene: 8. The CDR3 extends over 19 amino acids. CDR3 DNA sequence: TGCGCCAGCAGCTTGTATTCGGGACAGGGGGCGAGTGGGGCCAACGTCCTGACTTTC. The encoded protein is CASSLYSGQGASGANVLTF.

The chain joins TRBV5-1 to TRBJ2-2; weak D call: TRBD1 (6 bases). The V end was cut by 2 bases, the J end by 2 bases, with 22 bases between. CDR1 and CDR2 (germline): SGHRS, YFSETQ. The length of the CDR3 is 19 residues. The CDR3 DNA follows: TGCGCCAGCAGCTTTTTGGGGGCGTTCGCTAGCTTTAACACCGGGGAGCTGTTTTTT. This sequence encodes CASSFLGAFASFNTGELFF.

CDR3 sequence reads: CASSSHPSDPLHF. The DNA of the CDR3 is TGCGCCAGCAGCTCGCACCCTTCGGACCCCCTCCACTTT. J is TRBJ1-6 and V is TRBV5-1; no firm D call. From germline, CDR1 is SGHRS and CDR2 YFSETQ. The CDR3 runs to 13 residues. Trimming left V 3 bases short and J 13 bases short, with 14 bases between.

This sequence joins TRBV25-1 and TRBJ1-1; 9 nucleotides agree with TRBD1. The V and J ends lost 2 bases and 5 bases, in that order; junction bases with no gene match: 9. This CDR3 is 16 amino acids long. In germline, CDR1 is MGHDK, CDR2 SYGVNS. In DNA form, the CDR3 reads TGTGCCAGCAGTGAACCACAGGGGGCCATGGATACTGAAGCTTTCTTT. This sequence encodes CASSEPQGAMDTEAFF.

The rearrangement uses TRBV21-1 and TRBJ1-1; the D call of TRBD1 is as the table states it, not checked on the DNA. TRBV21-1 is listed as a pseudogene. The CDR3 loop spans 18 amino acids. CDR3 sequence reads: CASRTPKGAELGDTEAFF. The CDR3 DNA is TGTGCCAGCAGAACCCCAAAAGGGGCGGAATTAGGGGACACTGAAGCTTTCTTT.

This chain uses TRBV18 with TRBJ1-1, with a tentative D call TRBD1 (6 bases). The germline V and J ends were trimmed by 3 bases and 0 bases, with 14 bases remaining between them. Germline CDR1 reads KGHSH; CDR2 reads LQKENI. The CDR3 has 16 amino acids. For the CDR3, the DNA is TGTGCCAGCTCACCGCCCAGGGGAGGAATGAACACTGAAGCTTTCTTT. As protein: CASSPPRGGMNTEAFF.

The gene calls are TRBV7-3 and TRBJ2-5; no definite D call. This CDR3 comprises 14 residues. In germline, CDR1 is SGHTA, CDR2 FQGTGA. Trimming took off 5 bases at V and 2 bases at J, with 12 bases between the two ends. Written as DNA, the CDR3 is TGTGCCAGCAGCCAGCCGGGCATACAAGAGACCCAGTACTTC. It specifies CASSQPGIQETQYF. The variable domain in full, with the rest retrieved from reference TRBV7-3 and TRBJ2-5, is GAGVSQTPSNKVTEKGKYVELRCDPISGHTALYWYRQSLGQGPEFLIYFQGTGAADDSGLPNDRFFAVRPEGSVSTLKIQRTERGDSAVYLCASSQPGIQETQYFGPGTRLLVL.

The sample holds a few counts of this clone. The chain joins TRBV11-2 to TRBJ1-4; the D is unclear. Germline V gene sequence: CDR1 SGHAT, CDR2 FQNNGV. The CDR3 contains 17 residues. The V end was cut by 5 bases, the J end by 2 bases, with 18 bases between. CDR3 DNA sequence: TGTGCCAGCAGCCCGCCGACCGTCTTCGCGACTAATGAAAAACTGTTTTTT. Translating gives CASSPPTVFATNEKLFF.

The CDR3 loop reads CASSLALEGNTEAFF. As DNA, the CDR3 is TGTGCCAGCAGCTTAGCGCTGGAGGGGAACACTGAAGCTTTCTTT. V usage is TRBV7-9 and J usage is TRBJ1-1; D is uncertain. Germline V gene data show CDR1 as SEHNR and CDR2 as FQNEAQ (reference sequence). Trimming pared 0 bases from V and 1 base from J, leaving 9 bases between. The CDR3 contains 15 residues.

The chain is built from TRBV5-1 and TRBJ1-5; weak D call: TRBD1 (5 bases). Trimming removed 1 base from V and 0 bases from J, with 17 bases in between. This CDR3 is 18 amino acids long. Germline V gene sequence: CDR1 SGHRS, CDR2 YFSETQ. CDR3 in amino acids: CASSLRFGGNPSNQPQHF. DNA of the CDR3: TGCGCCAGCAGCTTGAGGTTCGGGGGAAATCCTAGCAATCAGCCCCAGCATTTT.

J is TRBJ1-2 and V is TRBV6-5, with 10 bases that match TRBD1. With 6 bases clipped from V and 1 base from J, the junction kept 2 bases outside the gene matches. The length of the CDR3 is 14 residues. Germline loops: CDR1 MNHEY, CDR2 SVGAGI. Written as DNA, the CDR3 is TGTGCCAGCAGCCGGGACAGGGGTAACTATGGCTACACCTTC. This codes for CASSRDRGNYGYTF.

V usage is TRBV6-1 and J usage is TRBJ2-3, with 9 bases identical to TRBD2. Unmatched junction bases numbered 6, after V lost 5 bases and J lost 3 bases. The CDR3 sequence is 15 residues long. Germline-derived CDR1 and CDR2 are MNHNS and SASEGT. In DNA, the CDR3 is TGTGCCAGCAGTCCGCCGGGACTAGCTACAGATACGCAGTATTTT. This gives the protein CASSPPGLATDTQYF.

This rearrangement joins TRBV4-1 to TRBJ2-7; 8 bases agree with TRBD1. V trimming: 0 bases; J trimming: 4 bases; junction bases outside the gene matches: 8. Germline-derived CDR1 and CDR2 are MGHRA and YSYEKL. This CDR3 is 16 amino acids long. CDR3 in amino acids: CASSQERAGGGYEQYF. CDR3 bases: TGCGCCAGCAGCCAAGAAAGGGCAGGGGGCGGTTACGAGCAGTACTTC.

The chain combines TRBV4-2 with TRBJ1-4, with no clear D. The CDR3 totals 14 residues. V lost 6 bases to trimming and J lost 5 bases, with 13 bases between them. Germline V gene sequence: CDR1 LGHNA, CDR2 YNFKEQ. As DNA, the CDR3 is TGTGCCAGCAGTGCGGGCAATGGGAATGAAAAACTGTTTTTT. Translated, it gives CASSAGNGNEKLFF.

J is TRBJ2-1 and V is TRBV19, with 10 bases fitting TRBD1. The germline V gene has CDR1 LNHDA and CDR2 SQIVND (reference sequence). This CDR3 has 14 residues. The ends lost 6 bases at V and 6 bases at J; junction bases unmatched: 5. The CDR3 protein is CASRTGQGPNEQFF. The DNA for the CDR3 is TGTGCCAGTAGGACGGGACAGGGGCCCAATGAGCAGTTCTTC.

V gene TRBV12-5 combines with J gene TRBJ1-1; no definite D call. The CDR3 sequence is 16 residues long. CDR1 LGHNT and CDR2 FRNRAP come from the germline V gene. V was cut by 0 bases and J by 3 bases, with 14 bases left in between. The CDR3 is CASGLVPPTRHTEAFF. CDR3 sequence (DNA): TGTGCTAGTGGTTTGGTACCTCCCACCCGGCACACTGAAGCTTTCTTT.

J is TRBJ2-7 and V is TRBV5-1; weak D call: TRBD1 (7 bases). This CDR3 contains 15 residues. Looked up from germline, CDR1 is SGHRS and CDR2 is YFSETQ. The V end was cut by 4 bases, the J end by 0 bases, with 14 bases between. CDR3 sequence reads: CASSPEGASSYEQYF. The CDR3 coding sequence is TGCGCCAGCAGCCCGGAGGGGGCAAGCTCCTACGAGCAGTACTTC.

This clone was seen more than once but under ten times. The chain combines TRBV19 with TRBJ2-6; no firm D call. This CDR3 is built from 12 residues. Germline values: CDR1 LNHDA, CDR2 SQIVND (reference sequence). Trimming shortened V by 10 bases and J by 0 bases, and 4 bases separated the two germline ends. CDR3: CATHSGANVLTF. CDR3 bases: TGTGCCACCCACTCTGGGGCCAACGTCCTGACTTTC.

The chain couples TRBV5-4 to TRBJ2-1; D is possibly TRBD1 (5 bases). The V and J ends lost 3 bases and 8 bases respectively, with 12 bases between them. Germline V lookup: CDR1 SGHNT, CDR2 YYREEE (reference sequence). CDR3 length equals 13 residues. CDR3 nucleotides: TGTGCCAGCAGCTCCCAGGGTTTGGATGAGCAGTTCTTC. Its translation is CASSSQGLDEQFF.

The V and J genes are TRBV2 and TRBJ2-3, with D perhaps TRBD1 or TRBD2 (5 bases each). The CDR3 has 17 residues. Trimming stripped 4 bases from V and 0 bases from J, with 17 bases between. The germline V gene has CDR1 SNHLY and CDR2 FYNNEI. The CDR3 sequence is CASSVDPSGGSTDTQYF. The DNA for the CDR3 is TGTGCCAGCAGTGTTGACCCCTCTGGGGGTAGCACAGATACGCAGTATTTT.

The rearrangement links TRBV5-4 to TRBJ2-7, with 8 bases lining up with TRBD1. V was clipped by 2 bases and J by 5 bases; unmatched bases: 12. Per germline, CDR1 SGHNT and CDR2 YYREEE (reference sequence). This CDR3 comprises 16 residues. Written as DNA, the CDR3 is TGTGCCAGCAGCTTCTGGGACGGACAGGGCTGCCACGAGCAGTACTTC. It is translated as CASSFWDGQGCHEQYF. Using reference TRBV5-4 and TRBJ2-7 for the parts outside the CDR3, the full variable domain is ETGVTQSPTHLIKTRGQQVTLRCSSQSGHNTVSWYQQALGQGPQFIFQYYREEENGRGNFPPRFSGLQFPNYSSELNVNALELDDSALYLCASSFWDGQGCHEQYFGPGTRLTVT.

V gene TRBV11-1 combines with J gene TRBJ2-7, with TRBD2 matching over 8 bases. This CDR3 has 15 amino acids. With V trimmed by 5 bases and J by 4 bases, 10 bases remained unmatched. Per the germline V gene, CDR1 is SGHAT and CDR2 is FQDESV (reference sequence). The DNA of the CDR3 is TGTGCCAGCAGCCCGAACGGGGGGGCGGCGTACGAGCAGTACTTC. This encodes CASSPNGGAAYEQYF.

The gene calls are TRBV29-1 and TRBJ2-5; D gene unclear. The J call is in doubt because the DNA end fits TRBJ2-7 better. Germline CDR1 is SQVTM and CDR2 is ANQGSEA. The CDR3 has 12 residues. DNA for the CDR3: TGCAGCGCAGATTATGGAGAGGACGAGCAGTACTTC. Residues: CSADYGEDEQYF.

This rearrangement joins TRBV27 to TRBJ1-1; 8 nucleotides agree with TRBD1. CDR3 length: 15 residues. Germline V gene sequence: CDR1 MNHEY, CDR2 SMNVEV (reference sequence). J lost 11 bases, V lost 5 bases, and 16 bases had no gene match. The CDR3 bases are TGTGCCAGCAGTCCGCCACCAGGGGGCAGCGGGGACGCTTTCTTT. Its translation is CASSPPPGGSGDAFF.

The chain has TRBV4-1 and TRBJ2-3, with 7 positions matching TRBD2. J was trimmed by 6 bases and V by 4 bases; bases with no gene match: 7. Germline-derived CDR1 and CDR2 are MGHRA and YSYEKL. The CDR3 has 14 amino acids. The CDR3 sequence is CASSPGLVGDTQYF. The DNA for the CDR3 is TGCGCCAGCAGCCCCGGACTAGTAGGCGATACGCAGTATTTT.